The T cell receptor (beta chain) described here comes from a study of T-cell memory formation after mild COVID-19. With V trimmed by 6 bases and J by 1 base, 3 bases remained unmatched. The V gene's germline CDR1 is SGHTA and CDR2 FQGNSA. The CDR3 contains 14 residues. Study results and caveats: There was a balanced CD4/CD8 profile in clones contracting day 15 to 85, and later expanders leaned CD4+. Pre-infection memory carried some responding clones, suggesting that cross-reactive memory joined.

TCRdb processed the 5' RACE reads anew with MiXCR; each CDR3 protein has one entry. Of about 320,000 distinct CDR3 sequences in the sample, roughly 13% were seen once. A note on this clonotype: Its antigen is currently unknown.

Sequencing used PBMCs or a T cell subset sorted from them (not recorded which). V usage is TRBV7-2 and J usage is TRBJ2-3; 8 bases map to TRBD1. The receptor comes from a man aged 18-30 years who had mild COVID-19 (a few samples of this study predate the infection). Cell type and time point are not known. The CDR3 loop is CASRGQVGTDTQYF. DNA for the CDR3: TGTGCCAGCAGGGGACAGGTGGGCACAGATACGCAGTATTTT.